The sequence of this T cell receptor (beta chain) was determined in a study of CD8 T cells in Susac syndrome. The multiple sclerosis controls consisted of treatment-naive patients with relapsing-remitting disease, either stable or active. Through negative isolation, CD4+ and CD8+ T cells were obtained, while TEMRA cells were enriched using FACS. Roughly 0.45 to 1 ug RNA was reverse transcribed with random hexamers. Amplification of TCR beta CDR3 by immunoSEQ multiplex PCR spanned 54 Vbeta and 13 Jbeta. TCRdb independently ran MiXCR on the immunoSEQ multiplex PCR reads; one entry per CDR3 protein. This sample has about 150,000 distinct CDR3 sequences, with roughly 95% found just once. Study outcomes and limitations: That the number of individuals in its TCR sequencing and HLA analysis was relatively small was acknowledged by the study.

Germline CDR1 and CDR2: DFQATT and SNEGSKA (reference sequence). V lost 1 base, J lost 5 bases, and 12 bases lay in between. This CDR3 contains 13 residues. Note on this clonotype: Its antigen is unidentified.

Sample: CD8+ T cells from PBMCs. The rearrangement uses TRBV20-1 and TRBJ2-7; D not resolved. This clonotype was obtained from a human donor with multiple sclerosis. The CDR3: CSARVTGAHEQYF. The CDR3 DNA is TGCAGTGCTAGAGTGACCGGCGCCCACGAGCAGTACTTC.